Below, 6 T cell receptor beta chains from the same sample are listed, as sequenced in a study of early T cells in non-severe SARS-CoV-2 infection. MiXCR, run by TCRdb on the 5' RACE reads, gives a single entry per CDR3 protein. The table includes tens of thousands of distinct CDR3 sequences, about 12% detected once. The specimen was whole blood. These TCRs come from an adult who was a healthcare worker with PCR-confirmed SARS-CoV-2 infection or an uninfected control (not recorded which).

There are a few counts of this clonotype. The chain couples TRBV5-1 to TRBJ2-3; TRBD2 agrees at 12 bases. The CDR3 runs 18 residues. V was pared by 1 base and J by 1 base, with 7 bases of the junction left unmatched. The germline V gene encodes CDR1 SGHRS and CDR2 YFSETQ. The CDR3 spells CASSLSLAGGPGTDTQYF. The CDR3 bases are TGCGCCAGCAGCTTGAGTCTAGCGGGGGGGCCCGGCACAGATACGCAGTATTTT.

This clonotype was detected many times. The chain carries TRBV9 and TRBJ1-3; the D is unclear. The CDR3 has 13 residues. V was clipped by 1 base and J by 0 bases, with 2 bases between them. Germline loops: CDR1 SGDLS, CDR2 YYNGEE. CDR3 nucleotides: TGTGCCAGCAGCGTAAACTCTGGAAACACCATATATTTT. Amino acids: CASSVNSGNTIYF.

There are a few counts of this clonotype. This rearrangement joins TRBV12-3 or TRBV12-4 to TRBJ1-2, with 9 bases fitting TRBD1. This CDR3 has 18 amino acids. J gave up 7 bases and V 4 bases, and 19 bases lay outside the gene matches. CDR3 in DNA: TGTGCCAGCAGTTCCTACAGGGGGCGTTTGGTTTCAGAGGGTGGCTACACCTTC. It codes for CASSSYRGRLVSEGGYTF.

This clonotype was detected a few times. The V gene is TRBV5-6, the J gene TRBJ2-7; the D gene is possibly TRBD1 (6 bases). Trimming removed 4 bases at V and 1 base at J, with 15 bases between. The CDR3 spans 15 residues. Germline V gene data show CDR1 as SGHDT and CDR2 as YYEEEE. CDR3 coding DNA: TGTGCCAGCAGCGCCGCCGGGACACTGTCCTACGAGCAGTACTTC. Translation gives CASSAAGTLSYEQYF.

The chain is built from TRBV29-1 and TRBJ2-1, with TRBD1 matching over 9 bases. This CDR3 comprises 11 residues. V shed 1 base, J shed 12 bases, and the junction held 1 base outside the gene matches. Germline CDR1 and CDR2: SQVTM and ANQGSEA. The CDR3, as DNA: TGCAGCGTTGAAGTGACAGGGGGGCAGTTCTTC. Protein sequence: CSVEVTGGQFF.

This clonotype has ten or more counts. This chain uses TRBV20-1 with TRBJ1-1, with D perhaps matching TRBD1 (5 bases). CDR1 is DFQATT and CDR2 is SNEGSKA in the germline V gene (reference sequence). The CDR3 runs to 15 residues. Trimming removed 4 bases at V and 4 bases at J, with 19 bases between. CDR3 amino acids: CSATGTLGGGTEAFF. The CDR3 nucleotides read TGCAGTGCTACCGGGACGTTGGGCGGAGGCACTGAAGCTTTCTTT.